The 25 T cell receptor delta chains listed next were all sequenced from one sample in a study of gamma-delta T cells after stem cell transplantation. TCRdb re-called the RT-PCR reads via CATT. There are 13,000 to 15,000 delta-chain clones in the sample; about 30% occur only once, and around 4% lies in the top ten. Source material: gamma-delta T cells. These receptors came from a human donor. It is not recorded whose cells these are; they may come from a transplant donor.

The V call is TRDV1, the J call TRDJ2; D ambiguous. There are 17 residues in the CDR3. In germline, CDR1 is TSWWSYY, CDR2 QGS. V shed 4 bases and J shed 0 bases, with 15 bases lying between them. CDR3 DNA sequence: TGTGCTCTTGGGGGGGGTGTCCGGCCAGCTTTGACAGCACAACTCTTCTTT. Protein sequence: CALGGGVRPALTAQLFF.

The chain couples TRDV2 to TRDJ1, with TRDD3 as a possible D gene (6 bases). Trimming stripped 0 bases from V and 2 bases from J, with 12 bases between. The CDR3 runs to 15 residues. Germline loops: CDR1 GEAIGNYY, CDR2 EKD. The CDR3 here is CACDTGDFWTDKLIF. CDR3 nucleotide sequence: TGTGCCTGTGACACCGGGGATTTCTGGACCGATAAACTCATCTTT.

V is TRDV1 and J is TRDJ1, with 8 bases lining up with TRDD3. This CDR3 is built from 22 residues. The V segment lost 2 bases and the J segment 2 bases; nucleotides outside the gene matches: 25. The germline CDR1 and CDR2 sequences are TSWWSYY and QGS. The CDR3 protein is CALGEGNFHSNWGSQGTDKLIF. CDR3 nucleotides: TGTGCTCTTGGGGAAGGGAACTTCCACTCTAACTGGGGGTCGCAGGGGACCGATAAACTCATCTTT.

The sample holds a few counts of this clone. The chain employs TRDV1 and TRDJ3; either TRDD1 or TRDD2 may supply D (5 bases each). In germline, CDR1 is TSWWSYY, CDR2 QGS. V was cut by 4 bases and J by 3 bases, with 25 bases left in between. This CDR3 is built from 21 residues. As DNA, the CDR3 is TGTGCTCTTGGGGCCTCTCCCCCCGGCCTTCAAAAATACTGGGACACCCGACAGATGTTTTTC. Its translation is CALGASPPGLQKYWDTRQMFF.

For the CDR3, the DNA is TGTGCCTGTGACACCCGCTCCTGGGACACCCGACAGATGTTTTTC. Protein: CACDTRSWDTRQMFF. The genes are TRDV2 and TRDJ3; D is unclear. Trimming cost V 0 bases and J 0 bases, with 2 bases left between them. Looked up from germline, CDR1 is GEAIGNYY and CDR2 is EKD. This CDR3 is built from 15 residues.

There are a few counts of this clone. For the CDR3, the DNA is TGTGCTCTTGGGGACCGGCCACGGCCTTCCACGTACTGGGGGATGAAGGTGTACACCGATAAACTCATCTTT. Translation gives CALGDRPRPSTYWGMKVYTDKLIF. The rearrangement links TRDV1 to TRDJ1; TRDD3 matches 10 bases. With 3 bases clipped from V and 0 bases from J, the junction kept 28 bases outside the gene matches. The CDR3 loop spans 24 amino acids. Per the germline V gene, CDR1 is TSWWSYY and CDR2 is QGS.

Points on this clone: The junction differs from germline at one of its ends, possibly a read error. The identical CDR3 is also encoded by other nucleotide sequences in the sample. The J gene is TRDJ3, the V gene TRDV2, with D perhaps given as TRDD2 or TRDD3 (5 bases each). Germline V gene sequence: CDR1 GEAIGNYY, CDR2 EKD. CDR3 length: 15 residues. The CDR3 DNA follows: TGTGCCTGTGATCCGGTTTCCTGGGACACCCGGCAGATGTTTTTC. Protein sequence: CACDPVSWDTRQMFF.

Turning to this clone: This CDR3 is also generated by other DNA sequences in the sample. The chain uses TRDV1 and TRDJ1, with TRDD3 identical over 13 bases. Trimming cost V 5 bases and J 1 base; bases outside gene matches: 22. The CDR3 extends over 22 amino acids. Germline V gene data show CDR1 as TSWWSYY and CDR2 as QGS. In DNA, the CDR3 is TGTGCTCTTGGGAACCCGCTTTCCTACGTTGGAACTGGGGGATACGGCACCGATAAACTCATCTTT. Residues: CALGNPLSYVGTGGYGTDKLIF.

This clone was seen a handful of times. The V and J genes are TRDV1 and TRDJ1; D gene ambiguous. Germline CDR1 TSWWSYY, CDR2 QGS. This CDR3 has 17 amino acids. Trimming removed 1 base at V and 10 bases at J, with 25 bases between. CDR3 nucleotide sequence: TGTGCTCTTGGGGAACCCTCCCTATGGACTTTACCGGACCGACTCATCTTT. Its translation: CALGEPSLWTLPDRLIF.

This chain joins TRDV2 and TRDJ2; 10 bases are a match to TRDD3. After removal of 0 bases from V and 0 bases from J, the junction contained 9 bases not matched to a gene. Germline lookup yields CDR1 GEAIGNYY and CDR2 EKD. The length of the CDR3 is 19 residues. This CDR3 reads CACDTRNVLGDALTAQLFF. The CDR3 DNA reads as TGTGCCTGTGACACCAGAAACGTACTGGGGGATGCTTTGACAGCACAACTCTTCTTT.

This clone was seen a handful of times. A much larger clone sits a single nucleotide away, making a read error possible. Other DNA sequences within the sample encode an identical CDR3. J is TRDJ3 and V is TRDV2; the match to TRDD3 covers 9 bases. The J segment lost 0 bases and the V segment lost 2 bases, leaving 4 bases of the junction unmatched. The CDR3 has 18 amino acids. Germline CDR1 and CDR2: GEAIGNYY and EKD. In DNA form, the CDR3 reads TGTGCCTGTGACATACTGGGGGAAAGCTCCTGGGACACCCGACAGATGTTTTTC. It is translated as CACDILGESSWDTRQMFF.

CDR3 region: CAASAEPPRTGMADKLIF. The CDR3 region has the DNA TGTGCAGCAAGCGCGGAGCCACCCCGTACTGGAATGGCCGATAAACTCATCTTT. The chain recombines TRAV29/DV5 with TRDJ1; TRDD3 might be the D (5 bases). CDR1 NSMFDY and CDR2 ISSIKDK come from the germline V gene. The ends were cut back, 0 bases at V and 3 bases at J, with 24 bases in the middle. The CDR3 totals 18 residues. Supplemented by reference TRAV29/DV5 and TRDJ1, the full variable domain reads DQQVKQNSPSLSVQEGRISILNCDYTNSMFDYFLWYKKYPAEGPTFLISISSIKDKNEDGRFTVFLNKSAKHLSLHIVPSQPGDSAVYFCAASAEPPRTGMADKLIFGKGTRVTVEP.

This clone was observed a handful of times. V gene TRDV1 combines with J gene TRDJ1; 10 positions match TRDD3. V dropped 0 bases and J dropped 4; count of bases not matched to a gene: 14. CDR3 length equals 19 residues. The germline V gene has CDR1 TSWWSYY and CDR2 QGS. CDR3 in amino acids: CALGELVFPRGGYGDKLIF. In nucleotides, the CDR3 is TGTGCTCTTGGGGAACTAGTCTTCCCCCGAGGGGGATACGGCGATAAACTCATCTTT.

This clone was counted a few times. In DNA, the CDR3 is TGTGCTCTTGGGGACACAACCAGACATAAGTACACCGATAAACTCATCTTT. Translation gives CALGDTTRHKYTDKLIF. The V gene is TRDV1, the J gene TRDJ1; D unresolved. The CDR3 loop spans 17 amino acids. The germline V and J ends were trimmed by 3 bases and 0 bases, with 17 bases remaining between them. Germline V gene sequence: CDR1 TSWWSYY, CDR2 QGS.

The chain joins TRDV3 to TRDJ1; TRDD3 matches at 8 bases. V lost 4 bases, J lost 2 bases, and 15 bases stayed unmatched. Per the germline V gene, CDR1 is TVYSNPD and CDR2 is GDNSRS (reference sequence). CDR3 size: 16 residues. The CDR3 DNA is TGTGCCTGCGTGGGGACTGAGGGATACGCGACCGATAAACTCATCTTT. The encoded protein is CACVGTEGYATDKLIF.

In its sample, this clone was seen once. The rearrangement uses TRDV2 and TRDJ1, with D perhaps TRDD3 (6 bases). V dropped 2 bases and J dropped 0 bases, with 30 bases sitting between them. The CDR3 has 21 amino acids. CDR1 is GEAIGNYY and CDR2 is EKD in the germline V gene. The CDR3 DNA reads TGTGCCTGTGACATCCCTTTGAAGTGGGGGGCAAAGAGTGAGTACACCGATAAACTCATCTTT. Translation: CACDIPLKWGAKSEYTDKLIF.

A few counts support this clone. V is TRDV3 and J is TRDJ2; 8 nucleotides line up with TRDD3. Trimming at V came to 5 bases and at J to 3 bases, leaving 14 bases not matched to a gene. Germline lookup yields CDR1 TVYSNPD and CDR2 GDNSRS (reference sequence). This CDR3 spans 16 amino acids. CDR3 coding DNA: TGTGCCGCAGGGGGGAACTGGGGGGCCATGACAGCACAACTCTTCTTT. This sequence encodes CAAGGNWGAMTAQLFF.

The CDR3: CAFLLGDTDKLIF. CDR3 in DNA: TGTGCCTTTTTACTGGGGGACACCGATAAACTCATCTTT. The chain employs TRDV3 and TRDJ1; 8 nucleotides align to TRDD3. Germline trimming cut 2 bases from V and 0 bases from J; bases unmatched to any gene: 2. CDR1 is TVYSNPD, CDR2 GDNSRS, per germline (reference sequence). The CDR3 has 13 residues.

The rearrangement links TRDV2 to TRDJ1; 7 nucleotides agree with TRDD3. CDR3 size: 19 residues. In germline, CDR1 is GEAIGNYY, CDR2 EKD. The V gene end was trimmed by 1 base and the J gene end by 1 base; junction bases not matched to a gene: 17. CDR3 nucleotides: TGTGCCTGTGACACGAGTACTGGGGAATACGGCCGTGGCACCGATAAACTCATCTTT. Its translation is CACDTSTGEYGRGTDKLIF.

As to this clone: The junction and the germline gene differ at one end; a read error may be behind it. This chain joins TRDV3 and TRDJ1; a possible D gene is TRDD3 (5 bases). Germline loops: CDR1 TVYSNPD, CDR2 GDNSRS (reference sequence). This CDR3 contains 13 residues. The CDR3 loop is CALLNLKVDTLIF. As DNA, the CDR3 is TGTGCCCTGTTAAACCTGAAAGTCGATACACTCATCTTT.

CDR3 nucleotides: TGTGCTCTTAAACTGGGGATCACCGATAAACTCATCTTT. Translated, it gives CALKLGITDKLIF. The rearrangement uses TRDV1 and TRDJ1, with 7 bases that match TRDD3. The CDR3 length is 13 residues. Germline V CDR1 and CDR2: TSWWSYY, QGS. The V segment lost 8 bases and the J segment 1 base; nucleotides outside the gene matches: 4.

This chain links TRDV1 with TRDJ1; D might be TRDD2 or TRDD3, each matching 8 bases. CDR1 TSWWSYY and CDR2 QGS come from the germline V gene. The CDR3 is made up of 22 amino acids. The V end lost 3 bases, the J end lost 2 bases, and 34 bases lay between the germline ends. The CDR3 reads CALGDDLAFLRRDTRCTDKLIF. The CDR3 DNA is TGTGCTCTTGGGGATGACCTCGCCTTCCTAAGGAGGGATACGCGGTGTACCGATAAACTCATCTTT.

This clone was picked up a small number of times. One end of the junction varies from germline; a read error may be responsible. Other nucleotide sequences in the sample specify the same CDR3. CDR3 bases: TGTGCCTGTGACACCGCCCTGGGGGATACGTTCAGCTCCTGGGACACCCGACAAATGTTTTTC. Protein product: CACDTALGDTFSSWDTRQMFF. The rearrangement uses TRDV2 and TRDJ3; TRDD3 aligns across 12 bases. CDR3 length: 21 amino acids. The V gene's germline CDR1 is GEAIGNYY and CDR2 EKD.

This clone was counted a few times. This chain connects TRDV2 to TRDJ3, with 8 bases that match TRDD3. The germline V gene has CDR1 GEAIGNYY and CDR2 EKD. The CDR3 is 19 amino acids. The junction had 9 bases not matched to a gene; V was cut back by 3 bases and J by 0 bases. CDR3 in DNA: TGTGCCTGTGACTCCCTGCTGGGGGAAAGCTCCTGGGACACCCGACAGATGTTTTTC. Protein sequence: CACDSLLGESSWDTRQMFF.

Concerning this clone: A junction end diverges from the germline sequence, so it may reflect a read error. The V gene is TRDV2, the J gene TRDJ3; the match to TRDD3 covers 12 bases. This CDR3 is built from 18 residues. CDR1 is GEAIGNYY and CDR2 is EKD in the germline V gene. The CDR3 region is CACDELGDTAWGTRQMFF. DNA for the CDR3: TGTGCCTGTGACGAACTGGGGGATACCGCCTGGGGCACCCGACAGATGTTTTTC.